This T cell receptor beta chain was documented in a study of blood T cells in healthy people across ages. A second PCR, run for about 7 to 11 cycles, used a sample-barcoded 5' primer plus a J-beta primer mix. Each cDNA molecule, via a template-switch adaptor with 12 random nucleotides, was tagged. A single record per CDR3 protein comes from TCRdb applying MiXCR to the 5' RACE reads. Found here are some 1,000,000 distinct CDR3 sequences, under 30% of them singletons; the top ten hold approximately 0.71%. This clonotype was seen only a few times. Per germline, CDR1 SGHAT and CDR2 FQNNGV. The CDR3 spans 16 residues. The sample was also linked to a second study, of T cells of mothers and their children. That source notes: Donation involved a few healthy Caucasian mothers and the six children that they had. Sample barcodes and 2-4 random nucleotides were added by the M1S primer of the second PCR. Over 8 million TCR beta CDR3 reads were obtained from each mother, and about 3 million from each child.

This clonotype originated in a girl aged 2 to 10 in good health. The rearrangement links TRBV11-2 to TRBJ2-5; possible D gene TRBD1, 6 bases. TRBJ2-1 explains the end of the DNA better; the J call may be wrong. Sequences were obtained from blood. CDR3 DNA: TGTGCCAGCAGAGTTAGTCGGGCAGGGGCGCTGAATGAGCAGTTCTTC. Its protein product is CASRVSRAGALNEQFF.